This T cell receptor (beta chain) was retrieved from a study of PD-L1 blockade in urothelial cancer. Study-level information: A median of approximately 140,000 T cells was found in the blood samples. Findings and caveats of the study: Patients who had durable benefit saw their tumor-associated blood clones expand more at 3 weeks.

Time point reported: peripheral blood 6 weeks after treatment start. Profiled with immunoSEQ multiplex PCR; TCRdb holds only in-frame clones, not every one. The repertoire holds 50,000 to 55,000 clones, with approximately 90% as singletons. Remarks on this clone: Its specificity is unknown.

CDR3 size: 16 residues. Germline trimming cut 1 base from V and 0 bases from J; bases unmatched to any gene: 2. Germline V gene data show CDR1 as SGHRS and CDR2 as YFSETQ. This chain uses TRBV5-1 with TRBJ1-5, with 9 positions matching TRBD1. The receptor comes from a man aged 60 to 69 with urothelial cancer. The source was PBMCs, collected around atezolizumab (anti-PD-L1) treatment. The CDR3 is CASSLSGQGSNQPQHF. Written as DNA, the CDR3 is TGCGCCAGCAGCTTGTCGGGACAGGGTAGCAATCAGCCCCAGCATTTT.